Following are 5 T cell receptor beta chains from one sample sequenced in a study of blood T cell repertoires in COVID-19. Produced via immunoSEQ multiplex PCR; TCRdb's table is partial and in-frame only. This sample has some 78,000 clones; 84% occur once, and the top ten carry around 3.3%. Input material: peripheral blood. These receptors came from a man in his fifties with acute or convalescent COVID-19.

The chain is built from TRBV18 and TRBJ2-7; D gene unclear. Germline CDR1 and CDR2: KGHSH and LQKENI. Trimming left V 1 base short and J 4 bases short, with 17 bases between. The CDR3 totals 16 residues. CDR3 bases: TGTGCCAGCTCACCACGTCACGACTCCGTCTTTTACGAGCAGTACTTC. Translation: CASSPRHDSVFYEQYF.

The CDR3 DNA reads as TGTGCCAGCAGCCCTCCCCCCGGGACTAGCGGGATGGATGAGCAGTTCTTC. Its translation: CASSPPPGTSGMDEQFF. The chain combines TRBV11-2 with TRBJ2-1, with 13 bases fitting TRBD2. The germline gives CDR1 SGHAT, CDR2 FQNNGV. Losses at the gene ends were 5 bases for V and 8 bases for J; bases not matched to a gene: 12. The CDR3 covers 17 residues.

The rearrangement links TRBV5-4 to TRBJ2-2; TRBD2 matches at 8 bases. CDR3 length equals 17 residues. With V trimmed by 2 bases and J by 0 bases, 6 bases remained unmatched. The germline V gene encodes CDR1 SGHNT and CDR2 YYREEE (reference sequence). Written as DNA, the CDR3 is TGTGCCAGCAGCTTCGGGGGGGGTACACCGAACACCGGGGAGCTGTTTTTT. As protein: CASSFGGGTPNTGELFF.

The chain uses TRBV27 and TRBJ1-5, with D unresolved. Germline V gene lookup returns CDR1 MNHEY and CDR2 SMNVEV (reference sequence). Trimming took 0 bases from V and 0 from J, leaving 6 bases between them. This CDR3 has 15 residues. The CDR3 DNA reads TGTGCCAGCAGTTTATCGGAGAATAGCAATCAGCCCCAGCATTTT. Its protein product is CASSLSENSNQPQHF.

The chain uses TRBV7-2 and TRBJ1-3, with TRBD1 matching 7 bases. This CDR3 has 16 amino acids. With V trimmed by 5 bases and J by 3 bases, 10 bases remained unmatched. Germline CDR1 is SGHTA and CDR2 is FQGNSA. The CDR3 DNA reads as TGTGCCAGCAGCCCGACCCCTACAGGGGTTGGAAACACCATATATTTT. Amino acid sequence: CASSPTPTGVGNTIYF.